One and the same sample provided the 28 T cell receptor beta chains below, sequenced in a study of memory CD4+ T cells and cytomegalovirus serostatus. Clones were read by immunoSEQ multiplex PCR, and TCRdb kept only the in-frame ones, dropping some. The table records 50,000 to 65,000 clones, 80% to 90% of them present only once. Single viable CD3+CD4+CD8-CD45RO+ cells were sorted as the memory CD4+ T cells. Sequenced material: memory CD4+ T cells from blood. These receptors all come from an adult in good health and CMV-seropositive.

A single count supports this clone. This rearrangement joins TRBV7-2 to TRBJ1-1; D uncertain. The V gene lost 5 bases and the J gene lost 1 base, with 17 bases spanning the gap. The CDR3 totals 16 residues. Germline V gene data show CDR1 as SGHTA and CDR2 as FQGNSA. The DNA of the CDR3 is TGTGCCAGCAGCCCTAGTACAGTGATGACGAACACTGAAGCTTTCTTT. This translates into CASSPSTVMTNTEAFF.

The rearrangement uses TRBV30 and TRBJ2-7; D is tentatively TRBD1 or TRBD2 (5 bases each). This CDR3 is 14 amino acids long. V was pared by 4 bases and J by 0 bases, with 13 bases between. Germline V lookup: CDR1 GTSNPN, CDR2 SVGIG (reference sequence). CDR3 amino acids: CAWKPWDPSYEQYF. In DNA, the CDR3 is TGTGCCTGGAAGCCCTGGGACCCCTCCTACGAGCAGTACTTC.

The CDR3 protein is CASSARQGTDTQYF. CDR3 bases: TGTGCCAGCAGCGCCCGACAAGGCACAGATACGCAGTATTTT. V and J are TRBV5-4 and TRBJ2-3, with unresolved D. The CDR3 is 14 residues long. Trimming stripped 4 bases from V and 1 base from J, with 10 bases between. Looked up from germline, CDR1 is SGHNT and CDR2 is YYREEE (reference sequence).

This clone was detected only once. This chain links TRBV19 with TRBJ1-5, with D hard to call. The CDR3 loop spans 19 amino acids. CDR1 is LNHDA, CDR2 SQIVND, per germline (reference sequence). Deletions cut 3 bases from V and 0 bases from J, with 21 bases between. The CDR3 here is CASSMGGAANSYSNQPQHF. For the CDR3, the DNA is TGTGCCAGTAGTATGGGAGGTGCGGCAAACAGTTATAGCAATCAGCCCCAGCATTTT.

V is TRBV19 and J is TRBJ1-2, with D possibly being TRBD1 (6 bases). Germline V CDR1 and CDR2: LNHDA, SQIVND (reference sequence). The CDR3 spans 12 residues. V lost 8 bases, J lost 6 bases, and 13 bases lay in between. The CDR3 DNA sequence: TGTGCCAGTCGGGGGGGGCTACATGGCTACACCTTC. It specifies CASRGGLHGYTF.

The gene calls are TRBV5-4 and TRBJ2-1, with TRBD1 matching 11 bases. V lost 4 bases to trimming and J lost 9 bases; unmatched junction nucleotides: 6. The CDR3 consists of 14 residues. Germline CDR1 SGHNT, CDR2 YYREEE (reference sequence). This chain's CDR3 is CASSLGQGAGEQFF. Here the CDR3 DNA reads TGTGCCAGCAGCCTAGGACAGGGGGCAGGTGAGCAGTTCTTC.

The V and J genes are TRBV25-1 and TRBJ1-1; D might be TRBD1 (6 bases). V was shortened by 4 bases and J by 6 bases, with 18 bases between the two germline ends. Germline V gene lookup returns CDR1 MGHDK and CDR2 SYGVNS. The CDR3 totals 15 residues. Here the CDR3 reads CASSVDSRQSAEAFF. The CDR3 nucleotides read TGTGCCAGCAGTGTGGACAGCAGACAGTCTGCTGAAGCTTTCTTT.

The V call is TRBV5-1, the J call TRBJ2-1; 7 bases fit TRBD2. Looked up from germline, CDR1 is SGHRS and CDR2 is YFSETQ. With 1 base clipped from V and 8 bases from J, the junction kept 6 bases outside the gene matches. The CDR3 totals 14 residues. The CDR3 DNA sequence: TGCGCCAGCAGCTTGCGGGGGGATATGGATGAGCAGTTCTTC. Its translation: CASSLRGDMDEQFF.

The chain employs TRBV4-3 and TRBJ2-2, with D tentatively TRBD2 (6 bases). CDR1 is LGHNA, CDR2 YSLEER, per germline. This CDR3 spans 13 amino acids. V shed 4 bases and J shed 7 bases, with 10 bases lying between them. The CDR3 DNA sequence: TGCGCCAGCAGCCGCGGGGCATACGGGGAGCTGTTTTTT. This translates into CASSRGAYGELFF.

The V gene is TRBV7-8, the J gene TRBJ2-2; 10 positions agree with TRBD1. CDR1 and CDR2 (germline): SGHVS, FQNEAQ. This CDR3 has 16 residues. Trimming at V came to 5 bases and at J to 6 bases, leaving 9 bases not matched to a gene. The CDR3 sequence is CASSQTGGVGSGELFF. CDR3 nucleotides: TGTGCCAGCAGCCAGACAGGGGGCGTTGGTTCCGGGGAGCTGTTTTTT.

This clone has a single count. The chain uses TRBV9 and TRBJ2-7; 7 bases map to TRBD2. This CDR3 is built from 14 residues. Germline V gene data show CDR1 as SGDLS and CDR2 as YYNGEE. Trimming at V came to 0 bases and at J to 2 bases, leaving 2 bases not matched to a gene. DNA for the CDR3: TGTGCCAGCAGCGTAGCAGCGGGAACCTACGAGCAGTACTTC. Residues: CASSVAAGTYEQYF. The entire variable domain, with the rest obtained from reference TRBV9 and TRBJ2-7, is as follows: DSGVTQTPKHLITATGQRVTLRCSPRSGDLSVYWYQQSLDQGLQFLIQYYNGEERAKGNILERFSAQQFPDLHSELNLSSLELGDSALYFCASSVAAGTYEQYFGPGTRLTVT.

The rearrangement links TRBV7-9 to TRBJ2-1; no firm D call. The ends were cut back, 5 bases at V and 8 bases at J, with 13 bases in the middle. The CDR3 covers 13 residues. Germline CDR1 and CDR2: SEHNR and FQNEAQ (reference sequence). CDR3 residues: CASSPQSPDEQFF. The CDR3 DNA sequence: TGTGCCAGCAGCCCCCAGTCCCCCGATGAGCAGTTCTTC.

The DNA of the CDR3 is TGTGCCAGCAGTTTACAGGGGCTAACTGAAGCTTTCTTT. It translates to CASSLQGLTEAFF. The chain recombines TRBV28 with TRBJ1-1; tentative D call: TRBD1 (6 bases). In germline, CDR1 is MDHEN, CDR2 SYDVKM. The CDR3 extends over 13 amino acids. V was pared by 2 bases and J by 5 bases, with 9 bases between.

The chain carries TRBV5-1 and TRBJ2-5; 8 bases are shared with TRBD1. There are 14 residues in the CDR3. Trimming took 4 bases from V and 4 from J; bases not matched to a gene: 6. Germline V gene data show CDR1 as SGHRS and CDR2 as YFSETQ. The CDR3 nucleotides read TGCGCCAGCAGCCTCCGGACAGGGTTAGAGACCCAGTACTTC. Its protein is CASSLRTGLETQYF.

J is TRBJ1-3 and V is TRBV5-1; 7 bases are a match to TRBD1. Per germline, CDR1 SGHRS and CDR2 YFSETQ. The CDR3 covers 16 residues. With 2 bases clipped from V and 0 bases from J, the junction kept 5 bases outside the gene matches. This CDR3 is CASSFGGQSSGNTIYF. CDR3 bases: TGCGCCAGCAGCTTTGGGGGACAGAGCTCTGGAAACACCATATATTTT.

The CDR3 is CASKSGRSYEQYF. The DNA for the CDR3 is TGTGCCAGCAAGAGCGGGAGGAGTTACGAGCAGTACTTC. This chain uses TRBV2 with TRBJ2-7, with 9 bases that match TRBD2. Germline CDR1 and CDR2: SNHLY and FYNNEI. This CDR3 contains 13 residues. Unmatched junction bases numbered 5, after V lost 7 bases and J lost 4 bases.

The V and J genes are TRBV6-5 and TRBJ1-2, with a possible D match to TRBD1 (5 bases). Trimming removed 5 bases from V and 0 bases from J, with 13 bases in between. Germline V CDR1 and CDR2: MNHEY, SVGAGI. The CDR3 spans 15 residues. CDR3 protein: CASSRGARANYGYTF. CDR3 DNA: TGTGCCAGCAGTCGGGGCGCCCGAGCTAACTATGGCTACACCTTC.

This clone occurred a few times. V and J are TRBV7-9 and TRBJ2-3, with D uncertain. The CDR3 loop spans 16 amino acids. Germline V CDR1 and CDR2: SEHNR, FQNEAQ (reference sequence). Trimming stripped 5 bases from V and 2 bases from J, with 17 bases between. CDR3 loop: CASSLPESSFTDTQYF. CDR3 coding DNA: TGTGCCAGCAGCCTCCCCGAATCCTCATTCACAGATACGCAGTATTTT.

The chain couples TRBV5-1 to TRBJ2-7, with D unresolved. The V end lost 7 bases, the J end lost 3 bases, and 17 bases lay between the germline ends. Germline CDR1 and CDR2: SGHRS and YFSETQ. The CDR3 is made up of 14 amino acids. The CDR3 reads CASAPSPPVYEQYF. The CDR3 nucleotides read TGCGCCAGCGCCCCGAGCCCGCCAGTCTACGAGCAGTACTTC.

The chain couples TRBV6-1 to TRBJ1-5; no clear D. Trimming shortened V by 3 bases and J by 5 bases, and 8 bases separated the two germline ends. Germline assignment: CDR1 MNHNS and CDR2 SASEGT. The CDR3 runs 13 residues. For the CDR3, the DNA is TGTGCCAGCAGTGACGAGGAATATCAGCCCCAGCATTTT. Translated: CASSDEEYQPQHF.

This chain links TRBV27 with TRBJ1-6, with 8 bases aligning to TRBD1. V dropped 1 base and J dropped 7; count of bases not matched to a gene: 0. Per the germline V gene, CDR1 is MNHEY and CDR2 is SMNVEV (reference sequence). This CDR3 has 14 amino acids. The CDR3 region has the DNA TGTGCCAGCAGTTTATGGACAGGGAATTCACCCCTCCACTTT. It yields the protein CASSLWTGNSPLHF.

V usage is TRBV6-6 and J usage is TRBJ1-1; no definite D call. Germline values: CDR1 MNHNY, CDR2 SVGAGI (reference sequence). Trimming stripped 0 bases from V and 4 bases from J, with 9 bases between. This CDR3 spans 14 amino acids. The CDR3 nucleotides are TGTGCCAGCAGTTACTCGACGGAGTCCACTGAAGCTTTCTTT. Translation: CASSYSTESTEAFF.

The genes are TRBV18 and TRBJ1-1; maybe TRBD1 (5 bases). The CDR3 totals 15 residues. The V end lost 3 bases, the J end lost 2 bases, and 13 bases lay between the germline ends. Germline lookup yields CDR1 KGHSH and CDR2 LQKENI. CDR3 bases: TGTGCCAGCTCACCCCCTGGGACTAGCAACACTGAAGCTTTCTTT. Amino acids: CASSPPGTSNTEAFF.

In this sample, this clone turned up once. J is TRBJ2-2 and V is TRBV5-4; D is unresolved. Trimming took 2 bases from V and 6 from J, leaving 8 bases between them. The length of the CDR3 is 13 residues. CDR1 is SGHNT and CDR2 is YYREEE in the germline V gene (reference sequence). The CDR3 protein is CASSFTSPGELFF. CDR3 nucleotide sequence: TGTGCCAGCAGCTTCACCAGCCCCGGGGAGCTGTTTTTT.

J is TRBJ2-7 and V is TRBV7-9; the D gene is possibly TRBD1 (6 bases). The CDR3 has 14 residues. Germline values: CDR1 SEHNR, CDR2 FQNEAQ (reference sequence). Between the trimmed V and J ends, which lost 3 bases and 2 bases, there was a span of 11 bases. Here the CDR3 DNA reads TGTGCCAGCAGCTTGACAGGCACCACCTACGAGCAGTACTTC. Residues: CASSLTGTTYEQYF.

The chain recombines TRBV9 with TRBJ2-7; unclear D gene. CDR1 is SGDLS and CDR2 is YYNGEE in the germline V gene. This CDR3 spans 15 amino acids. Trimming left V 0 bases short and J 5 bases short, with 15 bases between. CDR3 amino acids: CASSVGARRSNEQYF. The CDR3 DNA follows: TGTGCCAGCAGCGTAGGGGCTAGACGGAGCAACGAGCAGTACTTC. The whole variable domain, remainder taken from reference TRBV9 and TRBJ2-7, is DSGVTQTPKHLITATGQRVTLRCSPRSGDLSVYWYQQSLDQGLQFLIQYYNGEERAKGNILERFSAQQFPDLHSELNLSSLELGDSALYFCASSVGARRSNEQYFGPGTRLTVT.

The chain carries TRBV2 and TRBJ2-7; tentatively, D is TRBD2 (7 bases). Per germline, CDR1 SNHLY and CDR2 FYNNEI. V was clipped by 7 bases and J by 7 bases, with 20 bases between them. The CDR3 consists of 14 residues. The CDR3 nucleotides read TGTGCCAGCACTTTTGCAGGCAGGGGAGGGGAGCAGTACTTC. It translates to CASTFAGRGGEQYF.

In DNA, the CDR3 is TGTGCCAGCAGTGAAGCGAGGGGACAGGGGTTTCAGCCCCAGCATTTT. It is translated as CASSEARGQGFQPQHF. The J gene is TRBJ1-5, the V gene TRBV6-1; TRBD1 agrees at 10 bases. V trimming: 0 bases; J trimming: 6 bases; junction bases outside the gene matches: 5. Per germline, CDR1 MNHNS and CDR2 SASEGT. The CDR3 covers 16 residues.